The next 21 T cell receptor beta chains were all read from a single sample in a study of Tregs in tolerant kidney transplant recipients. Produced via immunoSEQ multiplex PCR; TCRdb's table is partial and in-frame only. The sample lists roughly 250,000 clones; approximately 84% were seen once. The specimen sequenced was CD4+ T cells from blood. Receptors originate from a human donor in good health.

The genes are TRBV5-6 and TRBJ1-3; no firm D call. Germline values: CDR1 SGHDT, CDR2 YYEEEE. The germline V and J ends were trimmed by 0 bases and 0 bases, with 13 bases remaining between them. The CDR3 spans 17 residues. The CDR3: CASSLAGRMGSGNTIYF. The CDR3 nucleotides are TGTGCCAGCAGCTTGGCCGGACGGATGGGCTCTGGAAACACCATATATTTT.

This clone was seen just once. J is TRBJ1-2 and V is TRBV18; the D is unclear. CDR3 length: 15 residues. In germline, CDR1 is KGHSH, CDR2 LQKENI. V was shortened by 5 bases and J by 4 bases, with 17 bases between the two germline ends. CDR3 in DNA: TGTGCCAGCTCATCACGACCCGTCGGCAGCTATGGCTACACCTTC. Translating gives CASSSRPVGSYGYTF. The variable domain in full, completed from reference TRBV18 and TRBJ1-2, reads NAGVMQNPRHLVRRRGQEARLRCSPMKGHSHVYWYRQLPEEGLKFMVYLQKENIIDESGMPKERFSAEFPKEGPSILRIQQVVRGDSAAYFCASSSRPVGSYGYTFGSGTRLTVV.

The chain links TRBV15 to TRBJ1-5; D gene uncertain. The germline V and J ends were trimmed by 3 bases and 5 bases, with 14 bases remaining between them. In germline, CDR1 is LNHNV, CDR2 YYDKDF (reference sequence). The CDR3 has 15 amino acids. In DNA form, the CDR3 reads TGTGCCACCAGCAGTGACACAGTGGGCTATCAGCCCCAGCATTTT. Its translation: CATSSDTVGYQPQHF. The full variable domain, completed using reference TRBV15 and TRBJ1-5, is DAMVIQNPRYQVTQFGKPVTLSCSQTLNHNVMYWYQQKSSQAPKLLFHYYDKDFNNEADTPDNFQSRRPNTSFCFLDIRSPGLGDTAMYLCATSSDTVGYQPQHFGDGTRLSIL.

CDR3 bases: TGTGCCAGCAGCTCGGTGGAGGGAGCTTTCTTT. Its protein is CASSSVEGAFF. The chain carries TRBV7-8 and TRBJ1-1; D uncertain. The CDR3 length is 11 residues. With 4 bases removed from V and 10 bases from J, the gap between germline ends came to 10 bases. CDR1 and CDR2 (germline): SGHVS, FQNEAQ. Combining the CDR3 with reference TRBV7-8 and TRBJ1-1 gives the whole variable domain GAGVSQSPRYKVAKRGQDVALRCDPISGHVSLFWYQQALGQGPEFLTYFQNEAQLDKSGLPSDRFFAERPEGSVSTLKIQRTQQEDSAVYLCASSSVEGAFFGQGTRLTVV.

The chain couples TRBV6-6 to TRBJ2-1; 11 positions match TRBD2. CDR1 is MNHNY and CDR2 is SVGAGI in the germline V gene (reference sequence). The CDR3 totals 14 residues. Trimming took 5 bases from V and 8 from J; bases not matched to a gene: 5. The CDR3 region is CASSQTSGNDEQFF. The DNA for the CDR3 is TGTGCCAGCAGTCAGACTAGCGGGAATGATGAGCAGTTCTTC.

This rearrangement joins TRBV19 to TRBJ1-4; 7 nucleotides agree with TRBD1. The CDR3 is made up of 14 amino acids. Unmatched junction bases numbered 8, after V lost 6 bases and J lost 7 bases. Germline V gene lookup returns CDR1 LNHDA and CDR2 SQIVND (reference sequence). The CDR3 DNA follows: TGTGCCAGTAGAACGGACAGGCGGGGTGAAAAACTGTTTTTT. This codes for CASRTDRRGEKLFF. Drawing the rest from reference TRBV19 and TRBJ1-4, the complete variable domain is DGGITQSPKYLFRKEGQNVTLSCEQNLNHDAMYWYRQDPGQGLRLIYYSQIVNDFQKGDIAEGYSVSREKKESFPLTVTSAQKNPTAFYLCASRTDRRGEKLFFGSGTQLSVL.

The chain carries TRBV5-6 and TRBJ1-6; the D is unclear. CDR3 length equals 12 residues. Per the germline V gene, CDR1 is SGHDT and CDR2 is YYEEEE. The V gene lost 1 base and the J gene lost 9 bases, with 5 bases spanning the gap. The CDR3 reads CASSLKFSPLHF. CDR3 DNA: TGTGCCAGCAGCTTGAAATTTTCACCCCTCCACTTT.

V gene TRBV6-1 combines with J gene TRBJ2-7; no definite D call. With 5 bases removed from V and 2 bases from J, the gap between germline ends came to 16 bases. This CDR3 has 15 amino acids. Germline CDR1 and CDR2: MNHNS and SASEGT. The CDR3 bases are TGTGCCAGCAGTACTACACAAATCAACGCCTACGAGCAGTACTTC. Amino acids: CASSTTQINAYEQYF.

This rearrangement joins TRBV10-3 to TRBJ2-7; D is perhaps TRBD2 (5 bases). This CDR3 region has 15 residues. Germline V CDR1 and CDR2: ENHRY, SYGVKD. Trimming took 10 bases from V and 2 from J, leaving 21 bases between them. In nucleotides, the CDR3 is TGTGCCACCGAATCACCTGGGGAGAAAACCTACGAGCAGTACTTC. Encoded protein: CATESPGEKTYEQYF.

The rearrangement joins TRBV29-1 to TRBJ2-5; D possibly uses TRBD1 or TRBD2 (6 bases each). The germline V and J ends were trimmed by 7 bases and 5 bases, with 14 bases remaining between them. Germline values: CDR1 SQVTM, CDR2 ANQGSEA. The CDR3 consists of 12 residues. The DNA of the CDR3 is TGCAGCGCATCCGGGGGCCCGGAGACCCAGTACTTC. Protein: CSASGGPETQYF.

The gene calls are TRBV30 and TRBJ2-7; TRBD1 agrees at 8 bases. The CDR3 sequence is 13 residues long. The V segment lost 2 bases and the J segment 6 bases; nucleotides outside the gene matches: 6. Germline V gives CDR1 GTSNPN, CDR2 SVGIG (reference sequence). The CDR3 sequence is CAWSWTGKSEQYF. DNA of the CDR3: TGTGCCTGGAGTTGGACAGGGAAAAGCGAGCAGTACTTC.

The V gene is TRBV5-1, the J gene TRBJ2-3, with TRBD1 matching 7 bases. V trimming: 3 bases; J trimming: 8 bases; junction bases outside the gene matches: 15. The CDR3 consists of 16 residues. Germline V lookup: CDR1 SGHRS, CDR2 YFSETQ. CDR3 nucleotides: TGCGCCAGCAGCTCACGTCAACAGGGGCCTGCGGGTACGCAGTATTTT. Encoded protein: CASSSRQQGPAGTQYF.

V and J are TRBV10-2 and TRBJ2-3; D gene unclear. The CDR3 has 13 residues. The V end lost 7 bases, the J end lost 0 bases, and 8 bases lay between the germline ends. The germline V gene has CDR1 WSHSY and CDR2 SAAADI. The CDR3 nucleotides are TGCGCCAGCAAGGTGACTAGCACAGATACGCAGTATTTT. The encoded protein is CASKVTSTDTQYF.

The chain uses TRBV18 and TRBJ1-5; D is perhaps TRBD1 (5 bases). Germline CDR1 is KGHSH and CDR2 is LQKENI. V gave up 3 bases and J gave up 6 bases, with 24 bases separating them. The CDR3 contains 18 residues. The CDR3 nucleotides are TGTGCCAGCTCACCTATCCGGAGCATTGGGACCGACGGTCAGCCCCAGCATTTT. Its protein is CASSPIRSIGTDGQPQHF.

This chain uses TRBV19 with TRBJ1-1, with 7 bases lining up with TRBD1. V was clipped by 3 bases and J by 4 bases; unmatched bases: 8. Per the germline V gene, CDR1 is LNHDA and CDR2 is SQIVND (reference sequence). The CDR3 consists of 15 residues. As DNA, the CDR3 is TGTGCCAGTAGTATCCCCCGACAGGGAGGCACTGAAGCTTTCTTT. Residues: CASSIPRQGGTEAFF.

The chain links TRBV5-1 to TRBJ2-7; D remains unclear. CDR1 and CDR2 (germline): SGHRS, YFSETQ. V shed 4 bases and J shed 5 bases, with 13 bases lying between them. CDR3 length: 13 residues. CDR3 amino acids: CASSPDGLDEQYF. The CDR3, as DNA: TGCGCCAGCAGCCCGGACGGGTTAGACGAGCAGTACTTC.

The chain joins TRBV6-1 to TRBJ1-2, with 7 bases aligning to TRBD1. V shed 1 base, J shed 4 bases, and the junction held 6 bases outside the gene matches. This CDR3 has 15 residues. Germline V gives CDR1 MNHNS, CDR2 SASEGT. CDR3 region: CASSEGPGGGYGYTF. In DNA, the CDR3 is TGTGCCAGCAGTGAAGGCCCAGGGGGTGGCTATGGCTACACCTTC.

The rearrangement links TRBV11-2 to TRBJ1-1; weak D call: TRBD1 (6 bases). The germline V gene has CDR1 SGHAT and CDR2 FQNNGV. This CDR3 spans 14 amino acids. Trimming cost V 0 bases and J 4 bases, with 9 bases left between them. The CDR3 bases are TGTGCCAGCAGCTTAGACGGCAGGGGCACTGAAGCTTTCTTT. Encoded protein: CASSLDGRGTEAFF.

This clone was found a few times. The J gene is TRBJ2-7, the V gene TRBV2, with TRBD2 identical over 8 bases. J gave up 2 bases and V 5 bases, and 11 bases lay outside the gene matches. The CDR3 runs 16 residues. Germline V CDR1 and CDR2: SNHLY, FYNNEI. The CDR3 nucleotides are TGTGCCAGCAGTCCTCCGCCCAAGGGACTAGCCTACGAGCAGTACTTC. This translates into CASSPPPKGLAYEQYF.

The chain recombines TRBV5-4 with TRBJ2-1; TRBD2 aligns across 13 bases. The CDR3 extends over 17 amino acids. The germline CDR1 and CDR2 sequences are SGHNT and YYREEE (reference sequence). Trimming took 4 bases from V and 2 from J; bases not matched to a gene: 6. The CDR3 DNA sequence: TGTGCCAGCAGCGCAGGACTAGCGGGAGTTACCTACAATGAGCAGTTCTTC. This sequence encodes CASSAGLAGVTYNEQFF.

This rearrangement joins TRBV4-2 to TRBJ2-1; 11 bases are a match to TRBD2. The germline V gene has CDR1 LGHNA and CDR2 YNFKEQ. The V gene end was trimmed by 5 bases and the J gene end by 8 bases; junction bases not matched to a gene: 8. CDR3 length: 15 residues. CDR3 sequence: CASSARTSGSDEQFF. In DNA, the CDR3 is TGTGCCAGCAGCGCCCGAACTAGCGGGAGTGATGAGCAGTTCTTC.